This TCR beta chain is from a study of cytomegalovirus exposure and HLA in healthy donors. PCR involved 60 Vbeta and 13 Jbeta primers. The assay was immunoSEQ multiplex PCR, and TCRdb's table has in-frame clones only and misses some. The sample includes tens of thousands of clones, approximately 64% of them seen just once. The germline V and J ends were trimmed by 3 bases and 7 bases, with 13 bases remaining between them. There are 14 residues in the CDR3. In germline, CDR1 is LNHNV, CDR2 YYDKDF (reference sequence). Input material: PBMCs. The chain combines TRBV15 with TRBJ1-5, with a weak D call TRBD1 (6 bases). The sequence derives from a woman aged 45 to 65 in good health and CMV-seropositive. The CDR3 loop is CATSRIQGRQPQHF. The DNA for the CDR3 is TGTGCCACCAGCAGGATACAGGGAAGGCAGCCCCAGCATTTT.